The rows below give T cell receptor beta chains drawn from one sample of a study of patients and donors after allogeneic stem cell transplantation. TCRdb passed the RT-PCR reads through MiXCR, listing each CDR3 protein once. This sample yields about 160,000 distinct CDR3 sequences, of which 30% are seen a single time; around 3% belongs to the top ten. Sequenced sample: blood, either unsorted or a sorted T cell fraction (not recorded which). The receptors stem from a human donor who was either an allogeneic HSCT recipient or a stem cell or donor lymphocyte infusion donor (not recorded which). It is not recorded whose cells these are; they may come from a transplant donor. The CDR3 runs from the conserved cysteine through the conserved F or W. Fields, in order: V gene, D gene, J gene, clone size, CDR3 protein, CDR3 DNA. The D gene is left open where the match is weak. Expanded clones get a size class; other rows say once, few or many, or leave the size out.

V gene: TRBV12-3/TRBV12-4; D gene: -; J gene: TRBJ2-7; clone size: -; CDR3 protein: CASSQTGTSTEQYF; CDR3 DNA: TGTGCCAGCAGCCAGACAGGGACTTCTACCGAGCAGTACTTC
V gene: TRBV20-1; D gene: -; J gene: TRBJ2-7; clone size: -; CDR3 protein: CSAQQNSVREQYF; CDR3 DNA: TGCAGTGCCCAACAAAACAGCGTCCGGGAGCAGTACTTC
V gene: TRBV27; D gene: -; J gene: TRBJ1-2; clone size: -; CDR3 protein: CASSIFNYGYTF; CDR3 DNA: TGTGCCAGCAGCATTTTTAACTATGGCTACACCTTC
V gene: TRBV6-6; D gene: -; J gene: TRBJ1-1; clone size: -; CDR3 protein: CASSYVTENTEAFF; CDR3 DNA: TGTGCCAGCAGTTACGTGACAGAGAACACTGAAGCTTTCTTT
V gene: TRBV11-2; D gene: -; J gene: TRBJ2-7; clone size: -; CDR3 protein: CASSLDQRHEQYF; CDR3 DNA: TGTGCCAGCAGCCTCGACCAGCGCCACGAGCAGTACTTC
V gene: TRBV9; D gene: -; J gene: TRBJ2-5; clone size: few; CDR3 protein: CASTESTGQETQYF; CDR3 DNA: TGTGCCAGCACAGAATCGACAGGACAAGAGACCCAGTACTTC
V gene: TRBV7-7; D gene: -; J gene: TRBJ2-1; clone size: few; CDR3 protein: CASSLDFDNEQFF; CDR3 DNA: TGTGCTAGCAGCTTAGATTTTGACAATGAGCAGTTCTTC
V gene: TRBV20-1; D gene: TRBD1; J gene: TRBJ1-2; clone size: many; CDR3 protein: CSAWTGMGYGYTF; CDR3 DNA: TGCAGTGCTTGGACAGGGATGGGCTATGGCTACACCTTC
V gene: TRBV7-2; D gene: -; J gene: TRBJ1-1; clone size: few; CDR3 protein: CASSFSIDTEAFF; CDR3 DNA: TGTGCCAGCAGCTTTTCCATTGACACTGAAGCTTTCTTT
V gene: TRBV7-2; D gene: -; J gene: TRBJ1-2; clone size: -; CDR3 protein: CASSPPRGSSNYGYTF; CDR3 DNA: TGTGCCAGCAGCCCCCCCAGGGGAAGTTCTAACTATGGCTACACCTTC
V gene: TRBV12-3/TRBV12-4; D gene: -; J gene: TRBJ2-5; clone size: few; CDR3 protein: CASSGLSQETQYF; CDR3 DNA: TGTGCCAGCAGTGGGCTGAGCCAAGAGACCCAGTACTTC
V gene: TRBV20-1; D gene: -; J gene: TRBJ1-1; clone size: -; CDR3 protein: CSARSRVLNTEAFF; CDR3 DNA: TGCAGTGCTAGGTCACGGGTATTAAACACTGAAGCTTTCTTT
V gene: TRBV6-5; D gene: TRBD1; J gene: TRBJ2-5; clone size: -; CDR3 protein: CATRRQGSQETQYF; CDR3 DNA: TGTGCCACTAGAAGACAGGGGTCCCAAGAGACCCAGTACTTC
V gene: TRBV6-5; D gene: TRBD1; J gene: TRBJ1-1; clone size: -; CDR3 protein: CASSAPSAGTGHEAFF; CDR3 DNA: TGTGCCAGCAGTGCTCCCTCTGCCGGGACAGGGCATGAAGCTTTCTTT
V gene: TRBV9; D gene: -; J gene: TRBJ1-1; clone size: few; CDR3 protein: CASSVSTGLEAFF; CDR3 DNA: TGTGCCAGCAGCGTTTCGACAGGCCTTGAAGCTTTCTTT
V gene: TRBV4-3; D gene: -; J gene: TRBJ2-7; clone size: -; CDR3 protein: CASSQGPTGFGQYF; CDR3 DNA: TGCGCCAGCAGCCAAGGACCGACAGGTTTTGGGCAGTACTTC
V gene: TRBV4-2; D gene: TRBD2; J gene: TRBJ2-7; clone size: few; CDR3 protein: CASSQDRGREYFEQYF; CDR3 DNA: TGTGCCAGCAGCCAAGATCGAGGGAGGGAATACTTCGAGCAGTACTTC
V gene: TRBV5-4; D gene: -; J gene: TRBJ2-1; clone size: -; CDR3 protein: CASSSGWNEQFF; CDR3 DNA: TGTGCCAGCAGCTCGGGGTGGAATGAGCAGTTCTTC
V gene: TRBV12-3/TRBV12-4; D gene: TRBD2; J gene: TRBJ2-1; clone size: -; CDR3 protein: CASSPTSGPYNEQFF; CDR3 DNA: TGTGCCAGCAGTCCAACTAGCGGGCCCTACAATGAGCAGTTCTTC
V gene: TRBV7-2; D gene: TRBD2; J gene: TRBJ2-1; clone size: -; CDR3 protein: CASSLRAGDSSEQFF; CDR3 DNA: TGTGCCAGCAGCTTAAGGGCGGGAGATAGTAGTGAGCAGTTCTTC
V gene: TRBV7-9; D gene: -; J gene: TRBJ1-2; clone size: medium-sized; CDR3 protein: CASSPTFGRSRGYTF; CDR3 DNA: TGTGCCAGCAGCCCCACCTTTGGTAGAAGTCGGGGCTACACCTTC
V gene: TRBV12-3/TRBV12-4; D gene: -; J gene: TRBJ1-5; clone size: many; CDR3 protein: CASSFLGARQPQHF; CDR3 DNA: TGTGCCAGCAGTTTTCTTGGGGCCCGGCAGCCCCAGCATTTT
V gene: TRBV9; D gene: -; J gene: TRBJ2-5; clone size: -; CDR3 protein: CASSVGIGGMETQYF; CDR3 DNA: TGTGCCAGCAGCGTAGGGATTGGCGGGATGGAGACCCAGTACTTC
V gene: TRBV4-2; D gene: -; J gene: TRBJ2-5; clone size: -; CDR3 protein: CASSRNTRQETQYF; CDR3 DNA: TGTGCCAGCAGTCGAAATACTAGGCAAGAGACCCAGTACTTC
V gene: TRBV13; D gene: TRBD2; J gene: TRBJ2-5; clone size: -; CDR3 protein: CASSLGHSSGRAMETQYF; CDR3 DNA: TGTGCCAGCAGCTTAGGCCACTCTAGCGGGAGGGCCATGGAGACCCAGTACTTC
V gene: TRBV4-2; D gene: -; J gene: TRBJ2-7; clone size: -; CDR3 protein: CASSHQGGRYEQYF; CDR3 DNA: TGTGCCAGCAGCCACCAAGGGGGTCGCTACGAGCAGTACTTC
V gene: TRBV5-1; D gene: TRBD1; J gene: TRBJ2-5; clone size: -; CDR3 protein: CASSLFPRDSQETQYF; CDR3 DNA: TGCGCCAGCAGCTTGTTCCCCCGGGACAGCCAAGAGACCCAGTACTTC
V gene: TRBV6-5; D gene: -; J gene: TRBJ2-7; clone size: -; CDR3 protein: CASSYSTKAGASYEQYF; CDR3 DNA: TGTGCCAGCAGTTACTCGACGAAGGCAGGGGCCTCTTACGAGCAGTACTTC
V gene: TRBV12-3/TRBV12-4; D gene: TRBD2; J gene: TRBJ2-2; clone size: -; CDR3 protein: CAGFVAGVNTGELFF; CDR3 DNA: TGTGCCGGTTTTGTAGCGGGAGTGAACACCGGGGAGCTGTTTTTT
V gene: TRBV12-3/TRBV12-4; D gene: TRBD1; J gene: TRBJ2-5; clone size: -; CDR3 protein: CASSSEGAKKETQYF; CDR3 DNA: TGTGCCAGCAGTTCAGAGGGGGCGAAGAAAGAGACCCAGTACTTC
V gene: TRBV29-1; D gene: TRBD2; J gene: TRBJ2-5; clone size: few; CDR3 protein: CSVDGTSGQETQYF; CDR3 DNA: TGCAGCGTTGACGGGACTAGCGGACAAGAGACCCAGTACTTC